The clone carrying this T cell receptor beta chain was seen more than once but under ten times. What it binds is not known. CDR3 size: 13 residues. CDR1 DFQATT and CDR2 SNEGSKA come from the germline V gene (reference sequence). Trimming removed 7 bases at V and 0 bases at J, with 11 bases between. The data were obtained in a study of T cells after yellow fever vaccination. Study observations and caveats: The booster saw the reappearance of most primary-vaccination clones (approximately 96% CD4, roughly 87% CD8).

TCRdb itself ran the 5' RACE reads through MiXCR, one entry per CDR3 protein. The sample has 300,000 to 400,000 distinct CDR3 sequences; around 13% are singletons. The rearrangement joins TRBV20-1 to TRBJ2-3; no firm D call. The clonotype was recovered from a man aged 18 to 29 who received the YFV17D yellow fever vaccine. The specimen was CD4+ T cells sorted from PBMCs, collected 15 days after the yellow fever booster vaccination. The CDR3 sequence: CSGRLVSTDTQYF. The CDR3 bases are TGCAGTGGACGGCTAGTAAGCACAGATACGCAGTATTTT.